These 23 T cell receptor beta chains came from one sample sequenced in a study of graft-versus-host responses after intestinal transplantation. Only in-frame clones appear in the TCRdb table, and some are missing; sequencing was by immunoSEQ multiplex PCR. This sample has around 110,000 clones, with around 94% found just once. Their recognized antigens are unknown. This specimen was unstimulated CD8+ T cells sorted from spleen or lymph node cells, taken before transplant. The receptors come from a human donor who was the organ donor for an intestinal transplant.

V and J are TRBV28 and TRBJ1-2, with D possibly TRBD1 on 6 matching bases. This CDR3 is 17 amino acids long. The V end was cut by 5 bases, the J end by 2 bases, with 21 bases between. Germline CDR1 reads MDHEN; CDR2 reads SYDVKM. The CDR3 nucleotides are TGTGCCAGCAGTCAAACCCTCTCAGGGGTTGGGAACTATGGCTACACCTTC. This gives the protein CASSQTLSGVGNYGYTF.

Here the CDR3 DNA reads TGTGCCAGCAGTATACCCCCAGGGGGCGAGCAGTTCTTC. The encoded protein is CASSIPPGGEQFF. This sequence joins TRBV28 and TRBJ2-1; TRBD1 matches at 8 bases. V lost 5 bases to trimming and J lost 10 bases; unmatched junction nucleotides: 7. This CDR3 contains 13 residues. Germline values: CDR1 MDHEN, CDR2 SYDVKM.

A single count supports this clone. This chain links TRBV7-3 with TRBJ2-3; perhaps TRBD2 as D (6 bases). Trimming took off 5 bases at V and 0 bases at J, with 15 bases between the two ends. The CDR3 covers 16 residues. Germline CDR1 reads SGHTA; CDR2 reads FQGTGA. The CDR3 coding sequence is TGTGCCAGCAGCCCGGAGGGGTTCGCTAGCACAGATACGCAGTATTTT. Translating gives CASSPEGFASTDTQYF.

V usage is TRBV19 and J usage is TRBJ1-2, with TRBD1 as a possible D gene (5 bases). V shed 10 bases and J shed 3 bases, with 18 bases lying between them. CDR3 size: 14 residues. CDR1 and CDR2 from the germline V gene are LNHDA and SQIVND (reference sequence). Here the CDR3 reads CATTPGTEYYGYTF. The CDR3 DNA follows: TGTGCCACCACCCCCGGGACCGAATACTATGGCTACACCTTC.

The gene calls are TRBV18 and TRBJ2-7; 8 nucleotides align to TRBD2. This CDR3 has 18 residues. The J segment lost 4 bases and the V segment lost 3 bases, leaving 17 bases of the junction unmatched. Germline lookup yields CDR1 KGHSH and CDR2 LQKENI. This CDR3 is CASSPVLEGLGVPYEQYF. The CDR3 coding sequence is TGTGCCAGCTCACCCGTTTTAGAGGGACTAGGGGTCCCATACGAGCAGTACTTC. Together with reference TRBV18 and TRBJ2-7, the CDR3 gives the full variable domain: NAGVMQNPRHLVRRRGQEARLRCSPMKGHSHVYWYRQLPEEGLKFMVYLQKENIIDESGMPKERFSAEFPKEGPSILRIQQVVRGDSAAYFCASSPVLEGLGVPYEQYFGPGTRLTVT.

CDR3 sequence reads: CASSLVSLLNEQFF. CDR3 sequence (DNA): TGTGCCAGCAGCTTAGTATCTCTATTGAATGAGCAGTTCTTC. V gene TRBV7-9 combines with J gene TRBJ2-1; D ambiguous. Germline values: CDR1 SEHNR, CDR2 FQNEAQ (reference sequence). V shed 1 base and J shed 7 bases, with 11 bases lying between them. The CDR3 has 14 residues. The complete variable domain, with remaining parts taken from reference TRBV7-9 and TRBJ2-1, reads DTGVSQNPRHKITKRGQNVTFRCDPISEHNRLYWYRQTLGQGPEFLTYFQNEAQLEKSRLLSDRFSAERPKGSFSTLEIQRTEQGDSAMYLCASSLVSLLNEQFFGPGTRLTVL.

The chain combines TRBV7-9 with TRBJ2-3; D gene uncertain. Trimming cost V 3 bases and J 4 bases, with 11 bases left between them. Germline CDR1 and CDR2: SEHNR and FQNEAQ (reference sequence). This CDR3 has 14 amino acids. CDR3 sequence: CASSLAYLADTQYF. DNA for the CDR3: TGTGCCAGCAGCTTGGCCTACCTGGCAGATACGCAGTATTTT.

The V and J genes are TRBV4-1 and TRBJ1-3; the D gene is possibly TRBD1 (6 bases). Looked up from germline, CDR1 is MGHRA and CDR2 is YSYEKL. This CDR3 contains 17 residues. V dropped 2 bases and J dropped 3 bases, with 17 bases sitting between them. The DNA for the CDR3 is TGCGCCAGCAGCCAATTCGTTCAGGGGTACTTTGGAAACACCATATATTTT. This encodes CASSQFVQGYFGNTIYF.

This chain joins TRBV4-1 and TRBJ1-5; tentative D call: TRBD1 (5 bases). CDR3 size: 15 residues. Germline CDR1 is MGHRA and CDR2 is YSYEKL. V lost 5 bases and J 0 bases, leaving 11 bases between the germline ends. Here the CDR3 reads CASSSRQNSNQPQHF. The CDR3 DNA follows: TGCGCCAGCAGCTCCCGACAGAATAGCAATCAGCCCCAGCATTTT.

The chain joins TRBV18 to TRBJ1-4; maybe TRBD1 (5 bases). Germline V gives CDR1 KGHSH, CDR2 LQKENI. Trimming removed 6 bases at V and 10 bases at J, with 12 bases between. This CDR3 has 12 amino acids. This chain's CDR3 is CASSLLRGKLFF. CDR3 nucleotides: TGTGCCAGCTCCCTTCTGAGGGGAAAACTGTTTTTT.

Comment on this clone: The same CDR3 can be traced to other DNA sequences in this sample. The chain is built from TRBV2 and TRBJ2-2, with TRBD2 matching over 7 bases. The V and J ends lost 4 bases and 6 bases, in that order; junction bases with no gene match: 2. Germline CDR1 reads SNHLY; CDR2 reads FYNNEI. The CDR3 is 13 amino acids. The CDR3 spells CASSGGRAGELFF. CDR3 sequence (DNA): TGTGCCAGCAGTGGTGGGAGGGCCGGGGAGCTGTTTTTT.

In its sample, this clone was seen a few times. The chain employs TRBV5-1 and TRBJ2-1; 7 bases are a match to TRBD2. The CDR3 spans 15 residues. Germline CDR1 SGHRS, CDR2 YFSETQ. The V gene end was trimmed by 2 bases and the J gene end by 7 bases; junction bases not matched to a gene: 9. The CDR3 region has the DNA TGCGCCAGCAGCTTCGCTAGCGGCTTCCTAAATGAGCAGTTCTTC. It encodes CASSFASGFLNEQFF.

V gene TRBV5-6 combines with J gene TRBJ1-1; TRBD1 agrees at 7 bases. Germline V lookup: CDR1 SGHDT, CDR2 YYEEEE. V lost 0 bases and J lost 4; bases outside the gene matches: 3. This CDR3 spans 14 amino acids. As DNA, the CDR3 is TGTGCCAGCAGCTTGGGACCAGGGGGCACTGAAGCTTTCTTT. It encodes CASSLGPGGTEAFF.

This clone showed up just once. The V and J genes are TRBV30 and TRBJ2-1, with TRBD2 identical over 10 bases. The CDR3 totals 14 residues. From germline, CDR1 is GTSNPN and CDR2 SVGIG (reference sequence). The V gene end was trimmed by 1 base and the J gene end by 8 bases; junction bases not matched to a gene: 5. In DNA, the CDR3 is TGTGCCTGGAGTGGAGCGGGAGGGCCGTATGAGCAGTTCTTC. It encodes CAWSGAGGPYEQFF.

The V and J genes are TRBV6-1 and TRBJ1-1; the D gene is possibly TRBD1 (5 bases). CDR1 MNHNS and CDR2 SASEGT come from the germline V gene. V shed 7 bases and J shed 7 bases, with 10 bases lying between them. The CDR3 runs to 11 residues. The CDR3 DNA reads as TGTGCCAGCACAAGACAGTTTGAAGCTTTCTTT. It yields the protein CASTRQFEAFF.

The chain is built from TRBV9 and TRBJ2-2; D may be TRBD2 (5 bases). With 0 bases removed from V and 0 bases from J, the gap between germline ends came to 12 bases. This CDR3 has 17 residues. The V gene's germline CDR1 is SGDLS and CDR2 YYNGEE. CDR3 DNA sequence: TGTGCCAGCAGCGTAGACCGGCGGGCCTCGAACACCGGGGAGCTGTTTTTT. Translation: CASSVDRRASNTGELFF.

The chain links TRBV10-3 to TRBJ2-7; possibly TRBD1 for D (5 bases). CDR1 and CDR2 from the germline V gene are ENHRY and SYGVKD. V lost 0 bases and J lost 0, with 9 bases in between. The CDR3 contains 15 residues. The CDR3 here is CAISESRDSSYEQYF. In DNA, the CDR3 is TGTGCCATCAGTGAGTCTCGAGACAGCTCCTACGAGCAGTACTTC.

This sequence joins TRBV4-3 and TRBJ1-2; D is uncertain. V gave up 0 bases and J gave up 0 bases, with 8 bases separating them. CDR1 is LGHNA, CDR2 YSLEER, per germline. The length of the CDR3 is 15 residues. The CDR3 here is CASSQDRVTNYGYTF. The CDR3 DNA is TGCGCCAGCAGCCAAGATCGGGTCACTAACTATGGCTACACCTTC.

The CDR3 reads CASSGSSYEQYF. The CDR3 region has the DNA TGTGCCAGCAGTGGAAGCTCCTACGAGCAGTACTTC. V usage is TRBV28 and J usage is TRBJ2-7; D gene uncertain. CDR1 and CDR2 (germline): MDHEN, SYDVKM. With 5 bases removed from V and 0 bases from J, the gap between germline ends came to 5 bases. The CDR3 loop spans 12 amino acids.

This chain connects TRBV4-2 to TRBJ2-1, with TRBD1 matching 9 bases. With V trimmed by 1 base and J by 5 bases, 3 bases remained unmatched. The CDR3 is made up of 15 amino acids. Germline loops: CDR1 LGHNA, CDR2 YNFKEQ. DNA for the CDR3: TGTGCCAGCAGCCAAGGGGACAGGGATAACAATGAGCAGTTCTTC. This translates into CASSQGDRDNNEQFF.

CDR3 DNA: TGTGCCAGAAGCTTTGACAGGCCTACAGATACGCAGTATTTT. Translation: CARSFDRPTDTQYF. This sequence joins TRBV5-3 and TRBJ2-3; TRBD1 is a possible D gene (6 bases). TRBV5-3 is filed as an ORF, its function uncertain. Trimming took off 2 bases at V and 3 bases at J, with 10 bases between the two ends. The CDR3 length is 14 residues.

The V and J genes are TRBV14 and TRBJ2-5; 9 bases are shared with TRBD2. CDR1 SGHDN and CDR2 FVKESK come from the germline V gene. With 1 base clipped from V and 5 bases from J, the junction kept 8 bases outside the gene matches. The CDR3 loop spans 16 amino acids. The CDR3 nucleotides read TGTGCCAGCAGCCAAGGGACTAGCGCCCGGGGGGAGACCCAGTACTTC. Protein product: CASSQGTSARGETQYF.

The CDR3 nucleotides read TGTGCCAGCAGATCCGACACGAACACTGAAGCTTTCTTT. It codes for CASRSDTNTEAFF. The gene calls are TRBV6-5 and TRBJ1-1; D uncertain. Deletions cut 6 bases from V and 1 base from J, with 9 bases between. The CDR3 has 13 amino acids. Germline V gives CDR1 MNHEY, CDR2 SVGAGI.